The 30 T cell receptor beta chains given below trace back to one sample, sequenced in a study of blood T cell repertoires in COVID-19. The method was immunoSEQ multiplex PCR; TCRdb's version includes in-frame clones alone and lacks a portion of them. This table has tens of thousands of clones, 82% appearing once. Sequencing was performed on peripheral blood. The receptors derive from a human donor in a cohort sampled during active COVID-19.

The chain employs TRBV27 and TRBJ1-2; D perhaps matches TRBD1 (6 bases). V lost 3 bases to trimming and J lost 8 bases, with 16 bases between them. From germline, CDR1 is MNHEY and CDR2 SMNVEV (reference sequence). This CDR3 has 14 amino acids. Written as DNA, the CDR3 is TGTGCCAGCAGTTTGGGGGGGGGCCCAGGGGGCTACACCTTC. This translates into CASSLGGGPGGYTF.

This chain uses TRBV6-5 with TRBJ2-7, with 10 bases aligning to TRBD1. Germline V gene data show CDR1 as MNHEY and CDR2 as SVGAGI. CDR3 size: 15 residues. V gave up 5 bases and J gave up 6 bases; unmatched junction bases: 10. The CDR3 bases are TGTGCCAGCAGTCGAAGGGGGACAGGGGCTAGCGAGCAGTACTTC. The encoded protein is CASSRRGTGASEQYF.

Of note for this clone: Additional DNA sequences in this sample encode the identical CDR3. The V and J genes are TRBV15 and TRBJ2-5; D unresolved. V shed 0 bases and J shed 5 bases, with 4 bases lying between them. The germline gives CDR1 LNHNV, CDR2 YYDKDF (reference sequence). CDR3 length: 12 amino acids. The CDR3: CATSRDRETQYF. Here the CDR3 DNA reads TGTGCCACCAGCAGAGATCGGGAGACCCAGTACTTC.

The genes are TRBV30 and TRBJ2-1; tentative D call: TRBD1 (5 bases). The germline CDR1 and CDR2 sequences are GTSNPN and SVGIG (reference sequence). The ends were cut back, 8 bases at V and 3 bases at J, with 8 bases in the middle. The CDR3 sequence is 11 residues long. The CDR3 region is CAADIYNEQFF. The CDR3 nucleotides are TGTGCCGCGGACATCTACAATGAGCAGTTCTTC.

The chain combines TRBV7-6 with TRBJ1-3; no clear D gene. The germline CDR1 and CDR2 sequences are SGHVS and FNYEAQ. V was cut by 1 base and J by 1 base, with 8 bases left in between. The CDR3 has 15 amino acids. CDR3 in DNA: TGTGCCAGCAGCTTAGATGGTCAGTCTGGAAACACCATATATTTT. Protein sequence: CASSLDGQSGNTIYF.

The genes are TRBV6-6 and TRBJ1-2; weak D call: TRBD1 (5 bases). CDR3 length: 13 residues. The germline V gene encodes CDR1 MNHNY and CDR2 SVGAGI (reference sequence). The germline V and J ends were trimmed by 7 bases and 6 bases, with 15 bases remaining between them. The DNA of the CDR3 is TGTGCCAGCACTCTGGCGTCGACAGATGGCTACACCTTC. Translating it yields CASTLASTDGYTF.

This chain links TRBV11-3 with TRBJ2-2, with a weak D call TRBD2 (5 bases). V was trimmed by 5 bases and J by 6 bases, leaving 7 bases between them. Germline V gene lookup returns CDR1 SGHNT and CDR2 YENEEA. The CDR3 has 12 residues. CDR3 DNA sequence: TGTGCCAGCAGCCGGGAACCCGGGGAGCTGTTTTTT. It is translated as CASSREPGELFF.

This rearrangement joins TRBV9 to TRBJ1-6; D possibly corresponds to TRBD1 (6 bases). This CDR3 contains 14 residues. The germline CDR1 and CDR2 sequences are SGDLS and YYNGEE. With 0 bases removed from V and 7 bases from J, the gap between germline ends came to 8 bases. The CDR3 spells CASSVGQGNSPLHF. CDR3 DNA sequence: TGTGCCAGCAGCGTAGGCCAGGGGAATTCACCCCTCCACTTT.

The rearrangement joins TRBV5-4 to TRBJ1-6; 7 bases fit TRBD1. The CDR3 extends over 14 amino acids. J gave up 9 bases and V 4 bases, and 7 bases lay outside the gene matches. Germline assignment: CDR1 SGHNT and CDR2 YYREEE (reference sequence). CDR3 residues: CASSVDRVGSPLHF. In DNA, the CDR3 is TGTGCCAGCAGCGTTGACAGGGTGGGTTCACCCCTCCACTTT.

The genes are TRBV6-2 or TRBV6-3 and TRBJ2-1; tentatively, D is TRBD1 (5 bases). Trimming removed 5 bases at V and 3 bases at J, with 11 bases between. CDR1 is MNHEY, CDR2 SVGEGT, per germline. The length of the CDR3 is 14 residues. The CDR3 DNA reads TGTGCCAGCAGTGACGCAGGGTTCTACAATGAGCAGTTCTTC. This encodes CASSDAGFYNEQFF.

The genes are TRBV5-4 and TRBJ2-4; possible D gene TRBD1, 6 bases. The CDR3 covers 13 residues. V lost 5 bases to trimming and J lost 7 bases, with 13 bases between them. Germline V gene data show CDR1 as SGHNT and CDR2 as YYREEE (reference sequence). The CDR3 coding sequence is TGTGCCAGCAGTTATGACAGGCTGAACATTCAGTACTTC. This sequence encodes CASSYDRLNIQYF.

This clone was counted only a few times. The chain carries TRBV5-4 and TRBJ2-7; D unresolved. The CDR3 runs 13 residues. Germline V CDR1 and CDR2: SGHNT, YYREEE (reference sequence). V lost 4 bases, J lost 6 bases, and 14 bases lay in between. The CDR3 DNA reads TGTGCCAGCAGCCCCCGCGGCCGAGGCGAGCAGTACTTC. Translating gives CASSPRGRGEQYF.

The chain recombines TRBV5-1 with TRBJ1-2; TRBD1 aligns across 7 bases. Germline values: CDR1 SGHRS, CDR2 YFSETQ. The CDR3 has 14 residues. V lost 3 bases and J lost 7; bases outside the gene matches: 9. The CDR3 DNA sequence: TGCGCCAGCAGCTCTAGAGGACAGGTAGTTGGCTACACCTTC. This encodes CASSSRGQVVGYTF.

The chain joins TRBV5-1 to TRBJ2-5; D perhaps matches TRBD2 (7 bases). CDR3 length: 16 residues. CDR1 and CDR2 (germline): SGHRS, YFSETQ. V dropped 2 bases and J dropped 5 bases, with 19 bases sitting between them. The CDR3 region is CASSFGLAGAGETQYF. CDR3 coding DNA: TGCGCCAGCAGCTTCGGACTCGCGGGGGCGGGGGAGACCCAGTACTTC.

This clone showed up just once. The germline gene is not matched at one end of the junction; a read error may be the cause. CDR3 region: CASSHASRGALTRF. Here the CDR3 DNA reads TGTGCCAGCAGCCACGCCTCTAGGGGCGCTTTGACGCGTTTT. The gene calls are TRBV3-1 (or the pseudogene TRBV3-2) and TRBJ2-3; TRBD1 is a possible D gene (5 bases). This CDR3 contains 14 residues. Per germline, CDR1 LGHDT and CDR2 YNNKEL (reference sequence).

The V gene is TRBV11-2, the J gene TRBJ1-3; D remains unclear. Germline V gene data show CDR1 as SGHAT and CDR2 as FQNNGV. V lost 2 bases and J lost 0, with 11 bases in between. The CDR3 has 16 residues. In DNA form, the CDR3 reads TGTGCCAGCAGCTTACGGGTTGTCGGCTCTGGAAACACCATATATTTT. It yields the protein CASSLRVVGSGNTIYF.

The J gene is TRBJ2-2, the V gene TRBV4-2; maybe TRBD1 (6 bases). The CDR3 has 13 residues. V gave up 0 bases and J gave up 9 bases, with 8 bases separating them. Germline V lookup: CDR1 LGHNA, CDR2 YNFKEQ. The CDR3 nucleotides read TGTGCCAGCAGCCAAGATGGGGACAGGGAGCTGTTTTTT. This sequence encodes CASSQDGDRELFF.

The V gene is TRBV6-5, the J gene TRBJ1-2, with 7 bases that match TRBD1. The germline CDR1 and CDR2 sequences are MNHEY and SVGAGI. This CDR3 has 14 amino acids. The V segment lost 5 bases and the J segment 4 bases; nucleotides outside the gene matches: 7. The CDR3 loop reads CASSPTGMIYGYTF. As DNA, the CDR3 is TGTGCCAGCAGTCCGACAGGGATGATCTATGGCTACACCTTC.

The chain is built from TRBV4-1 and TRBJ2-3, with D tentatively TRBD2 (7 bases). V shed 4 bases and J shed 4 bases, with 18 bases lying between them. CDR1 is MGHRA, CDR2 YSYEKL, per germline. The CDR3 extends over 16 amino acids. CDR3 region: CASSPEGGASADTQYF. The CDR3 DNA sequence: TGCGCCAGCAGCCCCGAGGGGGGGGCGTCCGCAGATACGCAGTATTTT.

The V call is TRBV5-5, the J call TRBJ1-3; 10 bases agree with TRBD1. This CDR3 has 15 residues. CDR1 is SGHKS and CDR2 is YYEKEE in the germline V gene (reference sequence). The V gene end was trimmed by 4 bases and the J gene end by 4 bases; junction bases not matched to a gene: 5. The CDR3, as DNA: TGTGCCAGCAGCCCCCGGGACAGGGGAGGAAACACCATATATTTT. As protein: CASSPRDRGGNTIYF.

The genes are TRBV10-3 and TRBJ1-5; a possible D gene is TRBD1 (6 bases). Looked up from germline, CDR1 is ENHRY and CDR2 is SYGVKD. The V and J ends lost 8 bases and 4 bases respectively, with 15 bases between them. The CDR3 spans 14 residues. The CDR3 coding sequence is TGTGCCATCTCCCGGGACAATGGGAATCAGCCCCAGCATTTT. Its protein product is CAISRDNGNQPQHF.

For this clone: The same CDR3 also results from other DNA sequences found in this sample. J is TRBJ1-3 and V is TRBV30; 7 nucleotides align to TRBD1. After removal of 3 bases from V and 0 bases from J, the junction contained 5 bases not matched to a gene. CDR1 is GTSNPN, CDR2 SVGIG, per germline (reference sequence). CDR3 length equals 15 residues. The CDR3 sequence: CAWRRGQSSGNTIYF. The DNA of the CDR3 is TGTGCCTGGAGGAGGGGACAGAGCTCTGGAAACACCATATATTTT.

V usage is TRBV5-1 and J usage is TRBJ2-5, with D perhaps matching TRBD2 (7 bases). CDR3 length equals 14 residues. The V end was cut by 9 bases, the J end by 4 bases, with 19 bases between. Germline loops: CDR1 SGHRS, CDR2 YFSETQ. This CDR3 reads CATQEGGAGETQYF. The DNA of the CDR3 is TGCGCCACCCAAGAGGGGGGGGCTGGAGAGACCCAGTACTTC.

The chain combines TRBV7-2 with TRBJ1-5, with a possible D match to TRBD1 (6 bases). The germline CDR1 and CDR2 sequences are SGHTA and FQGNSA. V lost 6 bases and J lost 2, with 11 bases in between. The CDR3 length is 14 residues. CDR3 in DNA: TGTGCCAGCAGTCCTACAGGGCGCAATCAGCCCCAGCATTTT. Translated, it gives CASSPTGRNQPQHF.

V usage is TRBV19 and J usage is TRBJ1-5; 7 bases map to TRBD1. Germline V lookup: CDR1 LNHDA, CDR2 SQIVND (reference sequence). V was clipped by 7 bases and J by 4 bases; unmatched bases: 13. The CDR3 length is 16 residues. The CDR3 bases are TGTGCCAGTATGCAGGGGCCCAGGGGGGTAAATCAGCCCCAGCATTTT. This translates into CASMQGPRGVNQPQHF.

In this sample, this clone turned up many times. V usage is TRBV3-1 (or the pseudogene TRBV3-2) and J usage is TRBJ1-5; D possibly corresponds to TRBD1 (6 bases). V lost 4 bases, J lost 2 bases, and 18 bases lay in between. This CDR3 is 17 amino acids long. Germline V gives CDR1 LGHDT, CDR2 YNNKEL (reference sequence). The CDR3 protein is CASSLSTQGAGNQPQHF. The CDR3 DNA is TGTGCCAGCAGCCTTTCGACACAGGGAGCGGGCAATCAGCCCCAGCATTTT.

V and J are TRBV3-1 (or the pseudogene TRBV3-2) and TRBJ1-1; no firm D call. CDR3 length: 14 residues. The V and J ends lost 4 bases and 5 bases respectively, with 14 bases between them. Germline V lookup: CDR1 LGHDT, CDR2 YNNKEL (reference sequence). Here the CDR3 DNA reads TGTGCCAGCAGCCGCCCCGGAGAGAGTACTGAAGCTTTCTTT. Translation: CASSRPGESTEAFF.

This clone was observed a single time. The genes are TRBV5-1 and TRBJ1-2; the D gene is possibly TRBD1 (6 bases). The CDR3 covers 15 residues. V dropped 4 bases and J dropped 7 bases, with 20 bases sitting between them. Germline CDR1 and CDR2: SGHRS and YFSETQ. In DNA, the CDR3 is TGCGCCAGCAGCCCCGACCCCGGGGGGGGCCGTGGCTACACCTTC. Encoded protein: CASSPDPGGGRGYTF.

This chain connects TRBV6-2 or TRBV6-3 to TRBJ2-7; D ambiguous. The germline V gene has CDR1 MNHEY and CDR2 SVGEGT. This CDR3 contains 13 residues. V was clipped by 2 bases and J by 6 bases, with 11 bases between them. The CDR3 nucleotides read TGTGCCAGCAGTTACGGGCCTCGTGGCGAGCAGTACTTC. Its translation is CASSYGPRGEQYF.

This CDR3 is CASSPWRGWETQYF. In DNA form, the CDR3 reads TGTGCCAGCAGCCCCTGGCGGGGATGGGAGACCCAGTACTTC. V is TRBV11-2 and J is TRBJ2-5; D is perhaps TRBD2 (6 bases). Trimming took off 5 bases at V and 5 bases at J, with 15 bases between the two ends. Germline-derived CDR1 and CDR2 are SGHAT and FQNNGV. This CDR3 region has 14 residues.